The rows below give T cell receptor beta chains drawn from one sample of a study of blood T cell repertoires in COVID-19. Profiling relied on immunoSEQ multiplex PCR, and the TCRdb table lists in-frame clones only, not all of them. The sample lists some 310,000 clones; around 86% were seen once. Sequences were obtained from peripheral blood. The receptors were gathered from a man aged 45-65 years with active or convalescent COVID-19. CDR3s include the opening cysteine and the closing phenylalanine or tryptophan. The D gene is left open where the match is weak. Rows give clone size only sometimes, using once, few, many, or a class for an expanded clone.

V	size	J	D	CDR3	DNA
TRBV5-1	-	TRBJ2-5	TRBD2	CASSLGGLAGAAPTQETQYF	TGCGCCAGCAGCTTGGGTGGACTAGCGGGGGCCGCGCCGACCCAAGAGACCCAGTACTTC
TRBV6-2/TRBV6-3	-	TRBJ2-5	TRBD2	CASSYSLRGDQETQYF	TGTGCCAGCAGTTACTCGTTGCGGGGGGACCAAGAGACCCAGTACTTC
TRBV5-1	-	TRBJ2-5	TRBD2	CASGNSGSPETQYF	TGCGCCAGCGGAAATAGCGGGAGTCCAGAGACCCAGTACTTC
TRBV5-5	-	TRBJ1-3	-	CASSLDPRGGGNTIYF	TGTGCCAGCAGCTTGGATCCCAGGGGTGGTGGAAACACCATATATTTT
TRBV18	-	TRBJ1-4	-	CASSHSSEKLFF	TGTGCCAGCTCACACTCCTCTGAAAAACTGTTTTTT
TRBV4-3	-	TRBJ1-2	TRBD1	CASSQSSLQGSGYTF	TGCGCCAGCAGCCAATCTTCCTTACAGGGGTCCGGCTACACCTTC
TRBV7-8	-	TRBJ2-7	-	CASSLDGILTSYEQYF	TGTGCCAGCAGCTTAGACGGGATACTAACTTCCTACGAGCAGTACTTC
TRBV5-6	-	TRBJ2-7	-	CASCSGEDEQYF	TGTGCCAGCTGTTCGGGGGAGGACGAGCAGTACTTC
TRBV30	-	TRBJ1-5	TRBD1	CAWSAGTGYDQPQHF	TGTGCCTGGAGCGCCGGGACAGGGTACGATCAGCCCCAGCATTTT
TRBV7-2	-	TRBJ2-7	TRBD1	CASSSTGTGGLEQYF	TGTGCCAGCAGCTCAACAGGGACAGGGGGCCTCGAGCAGTACTTC
TRBV6-5	-	TRBJ1-2	TRBD1	CASSYDRGLYGYTF	TGTGCCAGCAGTTACGACAGGGGGCTCTATGGCTACACCTTC
TRBV10-2	-	TRBJ1-6	-	CASSETRNSPLHF	TGCGCCAGCAGTGAGACGCGGAATTCACCCCTCCACTTT
TRBV4-2	-	TRBJ1-2	-	CASSLDSHYGYTF	TGTGCCAGCAGCCTAGACAGTCACTATGGCTACACCTTC
TRBV15	-	TRBJ2-1	TRBD2	CATSRITSGLDPVGSNEQFF	TGTGCCACCAGCAGGATTACCTCCGGACTAGATCCCGTAGGTAGCAATGAGCAGTTCTTC
TRBV9	-	TRBJ1-6	-	CASSRGTVSNSPLHF	TGTGCCAGCAGTCGGGGGACTGTAAGTAATTCACCCCTCCACTTT
TRBV7-9	-	TRBJ2-3	TRBD1	CASSGGIADTQYF	TGTGCCAGCTCAGGGGGCATTGCAGATACGCAGTATTTT
TRBV18	-	TRBJ1-2	-	CASSPPSQANYGYTF	TGTGCCAGCTCACCACCGTCACAAGCTAACTATGGCTACACCTTC
TRBV19	-	TRBJ2-5	-	CASSNAGVMETQYF	TGTGCCAGTAGTAATGCCGGGGTGATGGAGACCCAGTACTTC
TRBV27	-	TRBJ2-2	TRBD2	CASRFPSGGYTGELFF	TGTGCCAGCAGATTTCCTAGCGGGGGTTACACCGGGGAGCTGTTTTTT
TRBV28	few	TRBJ1-2	-	CASSLSGREYGYTF	TGTGCCAGCAGTTTATCGGGGCGGGAATATGGCTACACCTTC
TRBV5-6	-	TRBJ1-2	-	CASSPSQEGYTF	TGTGCCAGCAGCCCGTCGCAGGAAGGCTACACCTTC
TRBV19	-	TRBJ1-1	TRBD1	CASREQGLYSEAFF	TGTGCCAGTAGAGAACAGGGGTTGTACAGTGAAGCTTTCTTT
TRBV7-9	-	TRBJ2-2	-	CATLPDLTSFTGELFF	TGTGCCACCCTCCCCGACCTAACTAGTTTCACCGGGGAGCTGTTTTTT
TRBV18	-	TRBJ2-1	TRBD1	CASQDRGDNEQFF	TGTGCCAGTCAGGACAGGGGGGACAATGAGCAGTTCTTC
TRBV30	few	TRBJ1-5	-	CAGTFGPGSNQPQHF	TGTGCCGGGACGTTCGGTCCCGGGTCTAATCAGCCCCAGCATTTT
TRBV5-8	-	TRBJ1-5	-	CASSLVTGSNQPQHF	TGTGCCAGCAGCTTGGTAACAGGTAGCAATCAGCCCCAGCATTTT
TRBV18	-	TRBJ1-5	TRBD1	CASSRDRDQPQHF	TGTGCCAGCTCACGGGACAGGGATCAGCCCCAGCATTTT
TRBV2	-	TRBJ1-2	TRBD1	CASSQGPQGALYGYTF	TGTGCCAGCAGCCAGGGACCACAGGGGGCATTATATGGCTACACCTTC
TRBV7-9	-	TRBJ1-1	TRBD1	CASSYQGGLEAFF	TGTGCCAGCAGCTACCAGGGGGGTCTTGAAGCTTTCTTT
TRBV5-4	-	TRBJ2-1	-	CASSNWPPWNEQFF	TGTGCCAGCAGCAATTGGCCGCCCTGGAATGAGCAGTTCTTC
TRBV6-5	-	TRBJ2-4	TRBD2	CASLNLGRDIQYF	TGTGCCAGCCTTAACCTGGGGAGGGACATTCAGTACTTC
TRBV7-2	-	TRBJ1-2	-	CASTLGGGRGQGYGYTF	TGTGCCAGCACCCTCGGGGGGGGCAGGGGCCAGGGGTATGGCTACACCTTC
TRBV7-8	-	TRBJ1-4	-	CASSLGHATNEKLFF	TGTGCCAGCAGCCTAGGACACGCAACTAATGAAAAACTGTTTTTT
TRBV24-1	-	TRBJ2-2	TRBD2	CATSDIAGTGGTGELFF	TGTGCCACCAGTGATATTGCAGGGACGGGAGGGACCGGGGAGCTGTTTTTT
TRBV10-3	few	TRBJ2-7	-	CAISESGGRRYEQYF	TGTGCCATCAGTGAGTCGGGGGGGCGACGCTACGAGCAGTACTTC
TRBV2	-	TRBJ1-4	-	CASSEEGGGEKLFF	TGTGCCAGCAGTGAAGAAGGTGGCGGTGAAAAACTGTTTTTT
TRBV5-1	-	TRBJ1-3	-	CASSLQGSSGNTIYF	TGCGCCAGCAGCTTGCAGGGCAGCTCTGGAAACACCATATATTTT
TRBV14	once	TRBJ2-5	TRBD2	CASSQAGLAAQYF	TGTGCCAGCAGCCAAGCGGGACTAGCGGCCCAGTACTTC
TRBV30	-	TRBJ2-2	TRBD2	CAWSEGHRLAVTGELFF	TGTGCCTGGAGTGAAGGACACCGACTAGCGGTCACCGGGGAGCTGTTTTTT
TRBV9	-	TRBJ2-1	TRBD2	CASSGSGTTSNEQFF	TGTGCCAGCAGCGGTTCCGGGACTACCAGCAATGAGCAGTTCTTC